Listed below are T cell receptor beta chains from one sample, sequenced in a study of control samples from healthy donors and cancer patients. Clones were read by immunoSEQ multiplex PCR, and TCRdb kept only the in-frame ones, dropping some. The sample has approximately 93,000 clones, 70% to 90% seen once; the top ten hold 9% to 10%. What was sequenced was PBMCs. Receptors originate from a woman aged 45-65 years with colorectal cancer. Each CDR3 is given without its conserved first and last residue.

v_gene: TRBV30; CDR3aa: AWSALRGLNTEAF
v_gene: TRBV7-2; CDR3aa: ASSTRQGSSGANVLT
v_gene: TRBV5-5; CDR3aa: ASSPTLGYGYT
v_gene: TRBV6-4; CDR3aa: ASSQGLIGYT
v_gene: TRBV6-2/TRBV6-3; CDR3aa: ASSYSNGGGDGYGYT
v_gene: TRBV7-2; CDR3aa: ASSPRPGTNTEAF
v_gene: TRBV6-2/TRBV6-3; CDR3aa: ASSYGRGNYGYT
v_gene: TRBV7-2; CDR3aa: ASSLRAGGVADTQY
v_gene: TRBV29-1; CDR3aa: SVERGTGELF
v_gene: TRBV7-2; CDR3aa: ASSPQGGLSNQPQH
v_gene: TRBV7-2; CDR3aa: ASSARQGVGYYGYT
v_gene: TRBV5-1; CDR3aa: ASSSNRGTNEKLF
v_gene: TRBV19; CDR3aa: ASSIGGVRLHEAF
v_gene: TRBV5-4; CDR3aa: ASSPGAGANVLT
v_gene: TRBV7-9; CDR3aa: ASSQGSGQPNTEAF
v_gene: TRBV2; CDR3aa: ASRGAGDIQY
v_gene: TRBV7-7; CDR3aa: ASSLKFGDSLFTQY
v_gene: TRBV14; CDR3aa: ASSQDWQNEQF
v_gene: TRBV19; CDR3aa: ASSIVGLDRDYGYT
v_gene: TRBV5-5; CDR3aa: ASSRRSSRGLNGNTIY
v_gene: TRBV10-3; CDR3aa: AIVSGSGNTIY
v_gene: TRBV28; CDR3aa: ASRTRGGGYNEQF
v_gene: TRBV5-1; CDR3aa: ASSFMGGVNTEAF
v_gene: TRBV10-3; CDR3aa: AIHPGQGYGYT
v_gene: TRBV12-3/TRBV12-4; CDR3aa: ASSFIGETQY
v_gene: TRBV7-3; CDR3aa: ASSLTGLAGGETQY
v_gene: TRBV28; CDR3aa: ASSSLGAEPQH